The sequence of this T cell receptor (beta chain) was determined in a study of blood T cell repertoires in COVID-19. Overall study: Samples taken during acute and convalescent COVID-19 were collected in the United States, Italy and Spain. T cells, B-cell-depleted T cells, or PBMCs supplied cDNA or gDNA.

Germline V gene data show CDR1 as MNHEY and CDR2 as SVGAGI. Trimming at V came to 5 bases and at J to 7 bases, leaving 6 bases not matched to a gene. The CDR3 is 13 residues long. Per the original data handling: Reference gene primer amplification yielded estimated nucleated cell counts. Sequenced by immunoSEQ multiplex PCR; TCRdb stores in-frame clones only, minus some. For V, J and clone size, that table is used; D and trimming come from the DNA. The table includes roughly 570,000 clones, about 88% detected once. The genes are TRBV6-5 and TRBJ1-2; 8 nucleotides line up with TRBD1. The source of this sequence is a woman aged 50 to 65 with COVID-19, enrolled during active disease. Material for sequencing was peripheral blood. DNA for the CDR3: TGTGCCAGCAGTCAGGACAGGGCGGGTGGCTACACCTTC. This translates into CASSQDRAGGYTF.